Listed here are 21 T cell receptor beta chains from one sample, sequenced in a study of graft-versus-host responses after intestinal transplantation. The antigens these receptors bind are not known. The assay was immunoSEQ multiplex PCR, and TCRdb's table has in-frame clones only and misses some. The repertoire consists of around 110,000 clones, with 85% to 95% occurring once and the leading ten covering 0.9% to 1.5%. Sequencing was performed on unstimulated CD8+ T cells sorted from spleen or lymph node cells, taken before transplant. The source of these receptors is a human donor who was the organ donor for an intestinal transplant.

The chain couples TRBV2 to TRBJ2-3; 13 bases line up with TRBD2. CDR1 is SNHLY, CDR2 FYNNEI, per germline. The CDR3 totals 15 residues. The junction had 4 bases not matched to a gene; V was cut back by 6 bases and J by 4 bases. In nucleotides, the CDR3 is TGTGCCAGCAGGTGGACTAGCGGGAGTTCAGATACGCAGTATTTT. Amino acid sequence: CASRWTSGSSDTQYF.

This clone has only one observation. This CDR3 reads CASSLVGTSGTYEQYF. In DNA, the CDR3 is TGTGCCAGCAGCTTAGTAGGGACTAGCGGAACTTACGAGCAGTACTTC. The chain uses TRBV7-8 and TRBJ2-7; 11 positions match TRBD2. V lost 1 base and J lost 4; bases outside the gene matches: 6. The CDR3 loop spans 16 amino acids. The germline V gene encodes CDR1 SGHVS and CDR2 FQNEAQ. Based on the CDR3 plus reference TRBV7-8 and TRBJ2-7, the full variable domain is GAGVSQSPRYKVAKRGQDVALRCDPISGHVSLFWYQQALGQGPEFLTYFQNEAQLDKSGLPSDRFFAERPEGSVSTLKIQRTQQEDSAVYLCASSLVGTSGTYEQYFGPGTRLTVT.

The chain carries TRBV6-5 and TRBJ2-7; a weak D match, TRBD2 (5 bases). CDR3 length equals 13 residues. V was shortened by 5 bases and J by 3 bases, with 11 bases between the two germline ends. Germline CDR1 reads MNHEY; CDR2 reads SVGAGI. The CDR3 coding sequence is TGTGCCAGCAGTCCTCGAAGCGGCTACGAGCAGTACTTC. Its protein product is CASSPRSGYEQYF.

The chain employs TRBV6-1 and TRBJ1-2; 7 positions agree with TRBD1. Germline CDR1 MNHNS, CDR2 SASEGT. The CDR3 length is 15 residues. Trimming removed 1 base from V and 3 bases from J; junction bases left unmatched: 5. The CDR3 sequence is CASSEGRQGYYGYTF. For the CDR3, the DNA is TGTGCCAGCAGTGAAGGGAGACAGGGTTACTATGGCTACACCTTC.

J is TRBJ1-2 and V is TRBV4-2; D remains ambiguous. Germline V lookup: CDR1 LGHNA, CDR2 YNFKEQ. The CDR3 has 13 residues. Trimming took 4 bases from V and 4 from J, leaving 10 bases between them. The CDR3 DNA reads as TGTGCCAGCAGCCTGGGAGGGAGCTATGGCTACACCTTC. As protein: CASSLGGSYGYTF.

The rearrangement joins TRBV27 to TRBJ1-1; the D is unclear. In germline, CDR1 is MNHEY, CDR2 SMNVEV (reference sequence). V was clipped by 5 bases and J by 0 bases, with 4 bases between them. This CDR3 region has 12 residues. DNA of the CDR3: TGTGCCAGCAGTCACATGAACACTGAAGCTTTCTTT. Its protein is CASSHMNTEAFF.

The genes are TRBV28 and TRBJ2-5, with D unresolved. Trimming stripped 1 base from V and 0 bases from J, with 12 bases between. CDR1 is MDHEN and CDR2 is SYDVKM in the germline V gene. The CDR3 contains 16 residues. CDR3 coding DNA: TGTGCCAGCAGTTTATACGACCCCGCTTACCAAGAGACCCAGTACTTC. This sequence encodes CASSLYDPAYQETQYF.

V gene TRBV4-1 combines with J gene TRBJ1-4; D is undetermined. CDR3 size: 15 residues. Trimming took 1 base from V and 0 from J, leaving 6 bases between them. Looked up from germline, CDR1 is MGHRA and CDR2 is YSYEKL. DNA of the CDR3: TGCGCCAGCAGCCAAGGACTAGCAACTAATGAAAAACTGTTTTTT. As protein: CASSQGLATNEKLFF.

On this clone: One end of the junction varies from germline; a read error may be responsible. The J gene is TRBJ1-3, the V gene TRBV30; D ambiguous. Germline CDR1 reads GTSNPN; CDR2 reads SVGIG (reference sequence). The CDR3 consists of 14 residues. The DNA for the CDR3 is TGTGCCTGGAGTGTACGGAGCTCTGGAAGCACCATATATTTT. Translating it yields CAWSVRSSGSTIYF. The variable domain in full, completed from reference TRBV30 and TRBJ1-3, reads SQTIHQWPATLVQPVGSPLSLECTVEGTSNPNLYWYRQAAGRGLQLLFYSVGIGQISSEVPQNLSASRPQDRQFILSSKKLLLSDSGFYLCAWSVRSSGSTIYFGEGSWLTVV.

This chain links TRBV11-2 with TRBJ2-5; D gene unclear. Trimming removed 5 bases from V and 4 bases from J, with 20 bases in between. The germline V gene has CDR1 SGHAT and CDR2 FQNNGV. This CDR3 region has 16 residues. CDR3 region: CASSHVKVPPGETQYF. In nucleotides, the CDR3 is TGTGCCAGCAGCCACGTTAAGGTGCCGCCAGGAGAGACCCAGTACTTC.

The chain has TRBV30 and TRBJ2-4; TRBD1 matches at 9 bases. The ends lost 2 bases at V and 9 bases at J; junction bases unmatched: 8. The CDR3 loop spans 14 amino acids. CDR1 GTSNPN and CDR2 SVGIG come from the germline V gene (reference sequence). The CDR3 loop reads CAWSKTDRGGIQYF. The CDR3, as DNA: TGTGCCTGGAGTAAAACGGACAGGGGAGGCATTCAGTACTTC.

This chain joins TRBV6-1 and TRBJ2-5; TRBD2 matches at 10 bases. From germline, CDR1 is MNHNS and CDR2 SASEGT. With 0 bases clipped from V and 4 bases from J, the junction kept 5 bases outside the gene matches. There are 16 residues in the CDR3. CDR3 DNA sequence: TGTGCCAGCAGTGAAGCGGAGCGGGAGGGCGGAGAGACCCAGTACTTC. It yields the protein CASSEAEREGGETQYF.

The V gene is TRBV2, the J gene TRBJ2-7; perhaps TRBD1 as D (6 bases). Germline V gene sequence: CDR1 SNHLY, CDR2 FYNNEI. V shed 7 bases and J shed 0 bases, with 19 bases lying between them. The CDR3 totals 16 residues. The CDR3 region has the DNA TGTGCCAGCAACGCGGGCAGGACAGACCTCTCCTACGAGCAGTACTTC. Residues: CASNAGRTDLSYEQYF.

The genes are TRBV30 and TRBJ2-1; unclear D gene. Trimming removed 0 bases from V and 10 bases from J, with 10 bases in between. CDR1 is GTSNPN and CDR2 is SVGIG in the germline V gene (reference sequence). The CDR3 has 12 residues. The CDR3 is CAWSVLNREQFF. DNA of the CDR3: TGTGCCTGGAGTGTACTTAACCGGGAGCAGTTCTTC.

The CDR3 DNA sequence: TGTGCCAGCAGCGCCGGGGGCACCGGGGAGCTGTTTTTT. Translating gives CASSAGGTGELFF. V is TRBV9 and J is TRBJ2-2; maybe TRBD2 (6 bases). Germline V gives CDR1 SGDLS, CDR2 YYNGEE. Trimming took 3 bases from V and 4 from J, leaving 7 bases between them. The CDR3 consists of 13 residues.

The V gene is TRBV21-1, the J gene TRBJ2-1; no check of the table's D call, TRBD2, against the DNA was made. TRBV21-1 counts as a pseudogene. There are 16 residues in the CDR3. The CDR3 region is CASSISGTSGNNEQFF. The CDR3 nucleotides read TGTGCCAGCAGCATATCCGGGACTAGCGGGAACAATGAGCAGTTCTTC.

The chain is built from TRBV30 and TRBJ2-3; D is ambiguous. Deletions cut 1 base from V and 0 bases from J, with 11 bases between. CDR3 length equals 15 residues. From germline, CDR1 is GTSNPN and CDR2 SVGIG (reference sequence). The CDR3 spells CAWSEVGGSTDTQYF. In nucleotides, the CDR3 is TGTGCCTGGAGTGAGGTGGGCGGTAGCACAGATACGCAGTATTTT.

The chain recombines TRBV7-8 with TRBJ1-5; 7 positions agree with TRBD1. The CDR3 covers 15 residues. The germline V gene has CDR1 SGHVS and CDR2 FQNEAQ. Trimming took 5 bases from V and 1 from J; bases not matched to a gene: 5. The CDR3 DNA reads TGTGCCAGCAGCCCCCGGACAGGCAGCAATCAGCCCCAGCATTTT. Its translation is CASSPRTGSNQPQHF.

The chain uses TRBV19 and TRBJ2-3; D possibly corresponds to TRBD2 (6 bases). Trimming stripped 7 bases from V and 5 bases from J, with 16 bases between. Per germline, CDR1 LNHDA and CDR2 SQIVND (reference sequence). The CDR3 is 14 residues long. CDR3 DNA: TGTGCCAGTAAGAGCGGGCGGAAGGTAGATACGCAGTATTTT. Protein product: CASKSGRKVDTQYF.

The chain employs TRBV7-9 and TRBJ1-4, with TRBD1 matching 12 bases. The CDR3 is 17 residues long. Trimming took 7 bases from V and 8 from J; bases not matched to a gene: 14. Germline V gives CDR1 SEHNR, CDR2 FQNEAQ (reference sequence). CDR3 nucleotide sequence: TGTGCCAGCAACCTAGGGACAGGGGGCCGTGGGGAGGAAAAACTGTTTTTT. Its translation: CASNLGTGGRGEEKLFF.

This clone was counted between two and nine times. J is TRBJ2-7 and V is TRBV10-3, with 9 bases aligning to TRBD2. This CDR3 is built from 14 residues. V dropped 6 bases and J dropped 5; count of bases not matched to a gene: 8. CDR1 is ENHRY, CDR2 SYGVKD, per germline. The CDR3 DNA is TGTGCCATCAGCTTAGCGGGAGCTCTGCACGAGCAGTACTTC. Its protein is CAISLAGALHEQYF.